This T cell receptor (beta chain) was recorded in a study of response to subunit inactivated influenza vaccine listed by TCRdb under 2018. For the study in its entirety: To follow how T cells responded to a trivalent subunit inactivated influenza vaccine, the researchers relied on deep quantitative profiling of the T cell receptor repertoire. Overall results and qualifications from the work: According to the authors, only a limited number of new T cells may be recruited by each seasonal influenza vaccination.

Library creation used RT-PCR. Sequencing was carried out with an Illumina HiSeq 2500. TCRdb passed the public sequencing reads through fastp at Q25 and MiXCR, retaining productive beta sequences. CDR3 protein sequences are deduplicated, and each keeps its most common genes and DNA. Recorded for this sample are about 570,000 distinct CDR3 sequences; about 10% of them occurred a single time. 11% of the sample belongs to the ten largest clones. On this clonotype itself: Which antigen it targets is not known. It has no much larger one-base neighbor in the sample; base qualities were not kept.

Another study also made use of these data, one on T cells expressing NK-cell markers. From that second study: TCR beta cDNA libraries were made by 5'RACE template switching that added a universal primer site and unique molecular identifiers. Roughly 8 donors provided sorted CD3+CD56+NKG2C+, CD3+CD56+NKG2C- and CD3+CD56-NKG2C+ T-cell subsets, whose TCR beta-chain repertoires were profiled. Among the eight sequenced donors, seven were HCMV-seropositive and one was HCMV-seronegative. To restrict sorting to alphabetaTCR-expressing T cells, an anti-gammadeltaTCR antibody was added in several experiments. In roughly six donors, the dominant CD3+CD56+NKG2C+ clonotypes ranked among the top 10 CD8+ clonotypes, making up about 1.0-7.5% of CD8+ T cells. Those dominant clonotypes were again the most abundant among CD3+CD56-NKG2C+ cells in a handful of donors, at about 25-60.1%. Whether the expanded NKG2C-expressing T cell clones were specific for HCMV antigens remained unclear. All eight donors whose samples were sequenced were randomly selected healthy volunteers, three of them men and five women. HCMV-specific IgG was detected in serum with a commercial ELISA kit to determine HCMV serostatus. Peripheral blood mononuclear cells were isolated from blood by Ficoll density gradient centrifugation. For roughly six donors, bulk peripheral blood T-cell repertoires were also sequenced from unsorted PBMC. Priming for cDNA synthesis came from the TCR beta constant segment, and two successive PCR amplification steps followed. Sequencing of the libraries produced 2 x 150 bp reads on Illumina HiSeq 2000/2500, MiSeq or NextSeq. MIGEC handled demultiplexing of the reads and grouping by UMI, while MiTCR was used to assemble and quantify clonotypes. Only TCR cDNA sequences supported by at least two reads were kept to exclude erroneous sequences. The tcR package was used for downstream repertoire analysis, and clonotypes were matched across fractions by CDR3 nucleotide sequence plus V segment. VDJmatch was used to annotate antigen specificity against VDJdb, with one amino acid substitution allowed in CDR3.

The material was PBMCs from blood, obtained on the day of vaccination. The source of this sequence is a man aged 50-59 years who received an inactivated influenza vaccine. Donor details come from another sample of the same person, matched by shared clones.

CDR3 reads: CASSFLQNTGELFF. At the DNA level, the sequence is TGCGCCAGCAGCTTCCTACAGAACACCGGGGAGCTGTTTTTT. The V and J genes are TRBV5-1 and TRBJ2-2, with the D gene not confidently named. The CDR3 sequence holds 14 residues, the cysteine and phenylalanine included. Only the CDR3 region is kept as DNA, spanning 42 bases read in frame from base 1. V is clipped by 2 bases and J by 1 base, and the sequence between their germline boundaries is 6 bases long. The germline V gene provides CDR1 SGHRS and CDR2 YFSETQ.